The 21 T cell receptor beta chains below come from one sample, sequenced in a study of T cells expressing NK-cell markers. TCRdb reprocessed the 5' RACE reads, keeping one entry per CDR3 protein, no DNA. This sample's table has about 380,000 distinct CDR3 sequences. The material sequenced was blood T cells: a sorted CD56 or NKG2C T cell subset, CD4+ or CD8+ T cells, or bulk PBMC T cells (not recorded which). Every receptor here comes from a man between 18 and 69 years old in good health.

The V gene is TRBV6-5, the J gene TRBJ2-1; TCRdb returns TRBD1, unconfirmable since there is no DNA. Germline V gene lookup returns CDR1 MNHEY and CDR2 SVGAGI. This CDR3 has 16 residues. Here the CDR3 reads CASSSGGLGANNEQFF.

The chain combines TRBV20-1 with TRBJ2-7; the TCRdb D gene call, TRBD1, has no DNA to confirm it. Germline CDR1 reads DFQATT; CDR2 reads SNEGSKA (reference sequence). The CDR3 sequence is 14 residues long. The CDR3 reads CSATQGNRIYEQYF.

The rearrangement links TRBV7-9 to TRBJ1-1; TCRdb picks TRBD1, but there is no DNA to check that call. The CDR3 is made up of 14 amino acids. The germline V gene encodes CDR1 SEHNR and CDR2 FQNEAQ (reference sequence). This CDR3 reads CASSLAEDSSEAFF.

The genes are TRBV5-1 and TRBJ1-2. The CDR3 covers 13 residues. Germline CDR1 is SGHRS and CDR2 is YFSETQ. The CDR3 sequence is CASSLDRNYGYTF.

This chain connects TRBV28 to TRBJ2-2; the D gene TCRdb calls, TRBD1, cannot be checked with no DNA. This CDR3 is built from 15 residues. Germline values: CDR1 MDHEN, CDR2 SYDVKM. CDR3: CASRPPTGRTGELFF. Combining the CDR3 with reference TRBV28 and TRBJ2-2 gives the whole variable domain DVKVTQSSRYLVKRTGEKVFLECVQDMDHENMFWYRQDPGLGLRLIYFSYDVKMKEKGDIPEGYSVSREKKERFSLILESASTNQTSMYLCASRPPTGRTGELFFGEGSRLTVL.

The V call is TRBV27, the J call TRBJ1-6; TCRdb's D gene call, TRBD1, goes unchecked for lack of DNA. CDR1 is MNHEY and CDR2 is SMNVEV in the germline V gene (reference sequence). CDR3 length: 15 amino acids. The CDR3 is CASSRDRLQNSPLHF.

The CDR3 sequence is CASSLTRGSTDTQYF. The chain links TRBV5-5 to TRBJ2-3; the D call of TRBD2 rests on TCRdb alone, since no DNA is present to check it. Per the germline V gene, CDR1 is SGHKS and CDR2 is YYEKEE (reference sequence). This CDR3 is 15 amino acids long.

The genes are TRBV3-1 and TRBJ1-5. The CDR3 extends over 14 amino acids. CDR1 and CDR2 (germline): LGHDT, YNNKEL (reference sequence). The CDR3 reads CASSQAYEGQPQHF.

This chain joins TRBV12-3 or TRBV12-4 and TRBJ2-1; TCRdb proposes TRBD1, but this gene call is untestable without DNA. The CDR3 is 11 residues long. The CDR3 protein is CASSRGNEQFF.

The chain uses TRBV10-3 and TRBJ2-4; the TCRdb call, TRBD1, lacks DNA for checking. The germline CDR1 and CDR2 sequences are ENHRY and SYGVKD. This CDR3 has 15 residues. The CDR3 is CAISSGGERKNIQYF.

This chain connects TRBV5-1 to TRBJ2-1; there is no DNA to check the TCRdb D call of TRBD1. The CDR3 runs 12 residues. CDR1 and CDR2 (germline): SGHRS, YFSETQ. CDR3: CASNEPPSRQFF.

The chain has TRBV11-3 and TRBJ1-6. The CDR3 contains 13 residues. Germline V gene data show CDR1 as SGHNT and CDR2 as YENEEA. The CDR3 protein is CASSLDSSSPLHF.

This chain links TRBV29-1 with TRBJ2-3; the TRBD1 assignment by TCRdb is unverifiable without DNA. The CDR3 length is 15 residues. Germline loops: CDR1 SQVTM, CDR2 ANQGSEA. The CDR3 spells CSVRRTGFSTDTQYF.

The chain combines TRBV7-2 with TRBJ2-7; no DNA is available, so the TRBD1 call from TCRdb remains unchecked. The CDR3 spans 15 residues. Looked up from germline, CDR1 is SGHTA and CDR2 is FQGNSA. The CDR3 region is CASSLSGAGGDQQYF.

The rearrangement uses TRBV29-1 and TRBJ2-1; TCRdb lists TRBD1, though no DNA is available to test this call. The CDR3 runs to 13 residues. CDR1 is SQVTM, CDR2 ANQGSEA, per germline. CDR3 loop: CSGGTTPKDEQFF.

CDR3 residues: CASSNQGLRQPQHF. The chain carries TRBV11-2 and TRBJ1-5; with no DNA, the TCRdb D assignment of TRBD1 cannot be verified. CDR3 length: 14 residues. Looked up from germline, CDR1 is SGHAT and CDR2 is FQNNGV.

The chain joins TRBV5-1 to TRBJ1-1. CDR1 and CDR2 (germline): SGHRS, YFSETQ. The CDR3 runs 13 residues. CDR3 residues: CASSEQRVTEAFF.

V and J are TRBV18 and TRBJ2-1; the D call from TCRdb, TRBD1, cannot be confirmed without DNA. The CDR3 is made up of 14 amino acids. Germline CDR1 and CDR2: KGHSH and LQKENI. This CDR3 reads CASSPPDRGNEQFF. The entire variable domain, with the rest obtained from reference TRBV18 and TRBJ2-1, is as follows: NAGVMQNPRHLVRRRGQEARLRCSPMKGHSHVYWYRQLPEEGLKFMVYLQKENIIDESGMPKERFSAEFPKEGPSILRIQQVVRGDSAAYFCASSPPDRGNEQFFGPGTRLTVL.

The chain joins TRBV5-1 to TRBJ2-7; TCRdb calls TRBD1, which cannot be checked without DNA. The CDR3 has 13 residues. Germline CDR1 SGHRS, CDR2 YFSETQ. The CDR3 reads CASYRDRGYEQYF.

The CDR3 here is CASSSGDRTGDYGYTF. The chain joins TRBV7-9 to TRBJ1-2; TCRdb returns TRBD1, unconfirmable since there is no DNA. CDR1 and CDR2 from the germline V gene are SEHNR and FQNEAQ (reference sequence). The CDR3 extends over 16 amino acids.

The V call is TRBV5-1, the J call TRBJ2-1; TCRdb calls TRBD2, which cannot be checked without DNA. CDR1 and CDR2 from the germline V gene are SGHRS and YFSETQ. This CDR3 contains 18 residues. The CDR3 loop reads CASSPSGAGGQDRGEQFF.